What follows is one T cell receptor beta chain and its context. Its cognate antigen is unknown. Profiled with immunoSEQ multiplex PCR; TCRdb holds only in-frame clones, not every one. This sample has roughly 100,000 clones, with roughly 87% found just once. The record originates from a study of graft-versus-host responses after intestinal transplantation. Study information: For 2 to 4 years after anti-thymocyte globulin induction, all recipients took tacrolimus and steroids.

Trimming cost V 6 bases and J 2 bases; bases outside gene matches: 4. The CDR3 consists of 14 residues. Germline CDR1 reads SGHTA; CDR2 reads FQGTGA. The TCR originated in a human donor who received an intestinal transplant. The source material was unstimulated CD4+ T cells sorted from spleen or lymph node cells, sampled before intestinal transplant. The genes are TRBV7-3 and TRBJ2-1; 7 nucleotides align to TRBD2. The DNA for the CDR3 is TGTGCCAGCAGTCCGGGACTAACCTACAATGAGCAGTTCTTC. It is translated as CASSPGLTYNEQFF.